The clone carrying this T cell receptor (beta chain) showed up just a few times. What it recognizes is unknown. This record belongs to a study of Graves' ophthalmopathy and Graves' hyperthyroidism. Across the whole study: Peripheral blood collection took place at initial diagnosis, before any treatment. Study-wide findings and caveats: Ophthalmopathy progression was predicted with approximately 64% sensitivity and about 72% specificity.

As the template, RNA transcripts were used to amplify TCR beta CDR3 regions. An initial RT-PCR round employing HTBI primers preceded a second-round multiplex PCR. TCRdb passed the multiplex PCR reads through MiXCR, listing each CDR3 protein once. The sample records roughly 500,000 distinct CDR3 sequences, 13% to 15% being singletons. Patients were excluded if they had other autoimmune diseases or uncontrolled infections, and likewise if pregnancy or lactation applied. The V end lost 3 bases, the J end lost 2 bases, and 20 bases lay between the germline ends. This CDR3 contains 18 residues. Sample: blood. The receptor comes from a woman aged 25 to 39 with Graves' ophthalmopathy. V is TRBV12-3 or TRBV12-4 and J is TRBJ2-4; D possibly corresponds to TRBD1 (5 bases). The CDR3 DNA reads as TGTGCCAGCAGTTTTGGCCCCCAGGGATCGAGGTCCAAAAACATTCAGTACTTC. As protein: CASSFGPQGSRSKNIQYF.